Shown below are 17 T cell receptor beta chains from a single sample sequenced in a study of post-analysis software for immune sequencing data. Findings and caveats of the study: A few TRBV segments occurring more often in patients than controls included TRBV5-6, TRBV5-1 and TRBV20-1.

No antigen has been identified for these receptors. Tagging with unique molecular identifiers was a feature of the TCR beta cDNA libraries. In TCRdb, the PCR reads were re-called with MiXCR into one record per CDR3 protein. The sample gives over 700,000 distinct CDR3 sequences, 25% to 30% of which show up once; under 0.7% is in the top ten. The material sequenced was blood. These receptors all stem from a girl aged 10 to 17 with multiple sclerosis.

The rearrangement joins TRBV3-1 to TRBJ2-1; no definite D call. Germline V gives CDR1 LGHDT, CDR2 YNNKEL (reference sequence). The V end was cut by 1 base, the J end by 3 bases, with 10 bases between. This CDR3 is built from 15 residues. CDR3 nucleotides: TGTGCCAGCAGCCAAGGAGTCGGAGTCTACAATGAGCAGTTCTTC. Protein sequence: CASSQGVGVYNEQFF.

This clonotype was recorded a few times. CDR3 region: CSAGPRETQYF. The CDR3 DNA sequence: TGCAGTGCTGGACCTAGGGAGACCCAGTACTTC. The V and J genes are TRBV20-1 and TRBJ2-5; D not resolved. In germline, CDR1 is DFQATT, CDR2 SNEGSKA (reference sequence). The CDR3 has 11 residues. Deletions cut 5 bases from V and 5 bases from J, with 9 bases between.

This clonotype was picked up a small number of times. CDR3 DNA: TGTGCCAGCAGTGCTTCCGCTGGGGGGTATCAGCCCCAGCATTTT. Encoded protein: CASSASAGGYQPQHF. The gene calls are TRBV28 and TRBJ1-5; a weak D match, TRBD1 (5 bases). Trimming stripped 5 bases from V and 5 bases from J, with 16 bases between. The V gene's germline CDR1 is MDHEN and CDR2 SYDVKM. The CDR3 contains 15 residues.

This chain joins TRBV2 and TRBJ1-1; D call uncertain. Trimming pared 4 bases from V and 8 bases from J, leaving 2 bases between. The CDR3 has 9 amino acids. Per the germline V gene, CDR1 is SNHLY and CDR2 is FYNNEI. The CDR3, as DNA: TGTGCCAGCAGTGTCGAAGCTTTCTTT. Protein product: CASSVEAFF. Together with reference TRBV2 and TRBJ1-1, the CDR3 gives the full variable domain: EPEVTQTPSHQVTQMGQEVILRCVPISNHLYFYWYRQILGQKVEFLVSFYNNEISEKSEIFDDQFSVERPDGSNFTLKIRSTKLEDSAMYFCASSVEAFFGQGTRLTVV.

This clonotype was found a few times. V usage is TRBV29-1 and J usage is TRBJ1-1, with 7 bases aligning to TRBD1. Germline trimming cut 5 bases from V and 0 bases from J; bases unmatched to any gene: 9. This CDR3 has 15 amino acids. Germline V lookup: CDR1 SQVTM, CDR2 ANQGSEA. DNA for the CDR3: TGCAGCGTTCCTGGGACAGCCACCTTGAACACTGAAGCTTTCTTT. Translation gives CSVPGTATLNTEAFF. The full variable domain, in which reference TRBV29-1 and TRBJ1-1 provide the parts outside the CDR3, is SAVISQKPSRDICQRGTSLTIQCQVDSQVTMMFWYRQQPGQSLTLIATANQGSEATYESGFVIDKFPISRPNLTFSTLTVSNMSPEDSSIYLCSVPGTATLNTEAFFGQGTRLTVV.

The chain uses TRBV6-1 and TRBJ1-5, with a weak D call TRBD1 (6 bases). V lost 5 bases, J lost 2 bases, and 19 bases lay in between. CDR3 length: 17 residues. CDR1 and CDR2 from the germline V gene are MNHNS and SASEGT. This CDR3 is CASSPAQGGVGNQPQHF. The CDR3 coding sequence is TGTGCCAGCAGTCCCGCACAGGGAGGAGTAGGCAATCAGCCCCAGCATTTT.

The rearrangement joins TRBV7-8 to TRBJ2-3; possibly TRBD2 for D (5 bases). CDR1 is SGHVS, CDR2 FQNEAQ, per germline. This CDR3 comprises 15 residues. Trimming stripped 5 bases from V and 1 base from J, with 13 bases between. CDR3: CASSETGSRTDTQYF. CDR3 sequence (DNA): TGTGCCAGCAGCGAGACGGGGTCCCGCACAGATACGCAGTATTTT.

This chain uses TRBV5-6 with TRBJ2-1; unclear D gene. V was pared by 3 bases and J by 5 bases, with 15 bases between. Germline V gives CDR1 SGHDT, CDR2 YYEEEE. CDR3 size: 15 residues. The CDR3, as DNA: TGTGCCAGCAGCTGGTACCGCCCGCGTGACAATGAGCAGTTCTTC. Its protein is CASSWYRPRDNEQFF.

The chain links TRBV21-1 to TRBJ1-5. TRBV21-1 is a recognized pseudogene. The CDR3 sequence is 14 residues long. This chain's CDR3 is CASSKAHVWQPQHF. The DNA for the CDR3 is TGTGCCAGCAGCAAAGCCCACGTTTGGCAGCCCCAGCATTTT.

This clonotype was counted only a few times. The chain uses TRBV6-5 and TRBJ2-5; D gene unclear. V was pared by 5 bases and J by 5 bases, with 18 bases between. The CDR3 is 15 amino acids. The germline gives CDR1 MNHEY, CDR2 SVGAGI. The CDR3 spells CASSRRVTSAETQYF. In DNA form, the CDR3 reads TGTGCCAGCAGTCGCCGGGTCACGAGCGCGGAGACCCAGTACTTC.

CDR3 loop: CSARDFVRGLAYEQYF. The CDR3 DNA follows: TGCAGTGCTAGAGATTTTGTTCGGGGTTTGGCCTACGAGCAGTACTTC. This rearrangement joins TRBV20-1 to TRBJ2-7; tentatively, D is TRBD2 (5 bases). Trimming removed 0 bases from V and 2 bases from J, with 17 bases in between. Germline V CDR1 and CDR2: DFQATT, SNEGSKA (reference sequence). This CDR3 comprises 16 residues.

This clonotype has just a few counts. The rearrangement uses TRBV15 and TRBJ1-2; D is ambiguous. The CDR3 covers 14 residues. V shed 3 bases and J shed 8 bases, with 16 bases lying between them. Germline V gives CDR1 LNHNV, CDR2 YYDKDF (reference sequence). In DNA, the CDR3 is TGTGCCACCAGCAGTCCCGGATGGACCCGGGGCTACACCTTC. This gives the protein CATSSPGWTRGYTF.

This clonotype was seen only a few times. The CDR3 coding sequence is TGTGCCACCAGCGGGACTAGCGGCTACAATGAGCAGTTCTTC. As protein: CATSGTSGYNEQFF. This rearrangement joins TRBV24-1 to TRBJ2-1; 11 bases fit TRBD2. Germline V CDR1 and CDR2: KGHDR, SFDVKD. This CDR3 comprises 14 residues. V was clipped by 7 bases and J by 3 bases; unmatched bases: 1.

A single count supports this clonotype. This chain connects TRBV20-1 to TRBJ1-2, with D uncertain. The CDR3 length is 16 residues. CDR1 is DFQATT and CDR2 is SNEGSKA in the germline V gene (reference sequence). V lost 2 bases and J 3 bases, leaving 19 bases between the germline ends. The CDR3 bases are TGCAGTGCTAGACCAACCCGGGCGGGTGCACACTATGGCTACACCTTC. As protein: CSARPTRAGAHYGYTF.

This sequence joins TRBV4-1 and TRBJ2-1; D could derive from TRBD1 or TRBD2 (5 bases each). From germline, CDR1 is MGHRA and CDR2 YSYEKL. Trimming removed 0 bases from V and 12 bases from J, with 18 bases in between. The CDR3 length is 15 residues. The CDR3 here is CASSQEGRDVRGQFF. The CDR3 DNA follows: TGCGCCAGCAGCCAAGAGGGACGGGACGTTAGGGGGCAGTTCTTC.

This clonotype was counted only a few times. V is TRBV6-2 or TRBV6-3 and J is TRBJ2-1; D may be TRBD1 (5 bases). V gave up 0 bases and J gave up 3 bases, with 6 bases separating them. This CDR3 contains 14 residues. Germline CDR1 MNHEY, CDR2 SVGEGT. CDR3 DNA: TGTGCCAGCAGTTACTCGGACAACTACAATGAGCAGTTCTTC. This gives the protein CASSYSDNYNEQFF.

This clonotype has just a few counts. The chain recombines TRBV2 with TRBJ2-5; D assignment may be TRBD1 or TRBD2 (5 bases each). Per germline, CDR1 SNHLY and CDR2 FYNNEI. With 4 bases removed from V and 7 bases from J, the gap between germline ends came to 25 bases. The CDR3 extends over 17 amino acids. CDR3 region: CASSGYTGTTRGGTQYF. CDR3 DNA sequence: TGTGCCAGCAGTGGTTACACCGGGACCACAAGGGGCGGGACCCAGTACTTC.